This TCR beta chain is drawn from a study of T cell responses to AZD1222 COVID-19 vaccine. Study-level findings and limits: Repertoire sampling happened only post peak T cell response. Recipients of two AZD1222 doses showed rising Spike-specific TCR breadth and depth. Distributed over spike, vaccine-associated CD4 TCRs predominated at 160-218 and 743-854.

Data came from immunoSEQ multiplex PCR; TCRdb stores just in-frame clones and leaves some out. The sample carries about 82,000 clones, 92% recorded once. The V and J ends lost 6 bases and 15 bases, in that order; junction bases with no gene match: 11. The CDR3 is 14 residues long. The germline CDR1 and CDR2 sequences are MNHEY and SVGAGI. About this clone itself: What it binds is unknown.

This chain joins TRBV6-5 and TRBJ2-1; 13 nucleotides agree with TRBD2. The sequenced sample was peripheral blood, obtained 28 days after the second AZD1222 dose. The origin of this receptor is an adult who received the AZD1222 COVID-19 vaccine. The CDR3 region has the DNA TGTGCCAGCAGAAGGACTAGCGGGGGCGAAGGATTGTTCTTC. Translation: CASRRTSGGEGLFF.